Listed below are T cell receptor beta chains from one sample, sequenced in a study of early T cells in non-severe SARS-CoV-2 infection. TCRdb reprocessed the 5' RACE reads with MiXCR, giving one entry per CDR3 protein. The data contain about 60,000 distinct CDR3 sequences, approximately 12% of them singletons. Material: whole blood. The receptors originated from an adult who was a healthcare worker with PCR-confirmed SARS-CoV-2 infection or an uninfected control (not recorded which). Both conserved end residues are part of each CDR3. The order of the fields is V gene, CDR3 length, D gene, J gene, clone size, CDR3 DNA, CDR3 protein. A D gene is named only where the DNA matches it firmly. Where a row states a size, it is once, few, many or the class of an expanded clone; other rows omit it.

V: TRBV7-2
length: 16
D: -
J: TRBJ2-7
size: many
DNA: TGTGCCAGCACCGTCTGGGGGGCCGACGGGTACGACGAGCAGTACTTC
CDR3: CASTVWGADGYDEQYF

V: TRBV6-1
length: 16
D: TRBD2
J: TRBJ2-1
size: many
DNA: TGTGCCAGCAGTTGGTCGGGTACTAGCGGGAGCAATGAGCAGTTCTTC
CDR3: CASSWSGTSGSNEQFF

V: TRBV3-1
length: 13
D: -
J: TRBJ1-3
size: few
DNA: TGTGCCAGCAGCCAGACCTCTGGAAACACCATATATTTT
CDR3: CASSQTSGNTIYF

V: TRBV6-4
length: 16
D: TRBD1
J: TRBJ1-1
size: -
DNA: TGTGCCAGCAGTGACCTTCCCGACAGGGGGGTCACTGAAGCTTTCTTT
CDR3: CASSDLPDRGVTEAFF

V: TRBV7-2
length: 14
D: TRBD1
J: TRBJ1-6
size: -
DNA: TGTGCCAGCAGCCCAACAGGGGCAGATTCACCCCTCCACTTT
CDR3: CASSPTGADSPLHF

V: TRBV9
length: 13
D: -
J: TRBJ2-3
size: few
DNA: TGTGCCAGCAGCGTAGCCAGCCCAGATACGCAGTATTTT
CDR3: CASSVASPDTQYF

V: TRBV9
length: 14
D: -
J: TRBJ2-7
size: -
DNA: TGTGCCAGCAGCGTAGATTCACTCACCTACGAGCAGTACTTC
CDR3: CASSVDSLTYEQYF

V: TRBV20-1
length: 14
D: TRBD2
J: TRBJ2-7
size: once
DNA: TGCAGTGCTAGAAGCGGGGGAATTGACTACGAGCAGTACTTC
CDR3: CSARSGGIDYEQYF

V: TRBV19
length: 16
D: TRBD1
J: TRBJ1-5
size: few
DNA: TGTGCCAGTAGTATAACAGGGGGCTCCAGCAATCAGCCCCAGCATTTT
CDR3: CASSITGGSSNQPQHF

V: TRBV27
length: 13
D: -
J: TRBJ2-1
size: few
DNA: TGTGCCAGCAGTTTATCGGGGGGTAATGAGCAGTTCTTC
CDR3: CASSLSGGNEQFF

V: TRBV29-1
length: 12
D: TRBD1
J: TRBJ1-1
size: few
DNA: TGCAGCGTTGTAAGGACAGGCGACGAAGCTTTCTTT
CDR3: CSVVRTGDEAFF

V: TRBV5-1
length: 16
D: -
J: TRBJ2-1
size: many
DNA: TGCGCCAGCAGCTTGGGCTCGATAATAGTATCCAATGAGCAGTTCTTC
CDR3: CASSLGSIIVSNEQFF

V: TRBV10-3
length: 13
D: -
J: TRBJ1-3
size: -
DNA: TGTGCCATCAAGGACAGCTCTGGAAACACCATATATTTT
CDR3: CAIKDSSGNTIYF

V: TRBV5-1
length: 14
D: -
J: TRBJ1-1
size: -
DNA: TGCGCCAGCAGATCCGGACAGCCGAACACTGAAGCTTTCTTT
CDR3: CASRSGQPNTEAFF

V: TRBV4-2
length: 14
D: -
J: TRBJ2-2
size: -
DNA: TGTGCCAGCAGCCACCCGGACCGCCCCGGGGAGCTGTTTTTT
CDR3: CASSHPDRPGELFF

V: TRBV12-3/TRBV12-4
length: 15
D: -
J: TRBJ2-3
size: -
DNA: TGTGCCAGCAGTTTATATCAGGACTCCACAGATACGCAGTATTTT
CDR3: CASSLYQDSTDTQYF

V: TRBV9
length: 15
D: TRBD1
J: TRBJ1-1
size: few
DNA: TGTGCCAGCAGCCTCGTGGGACAGGGAGTTACTGAAGCTTTCTTT
CDR3: CASSLVGQGVTEAFF

V: TRBV6-2/TRBV6-3
length: 14
D: -
J: TRBJ2-3
size: many
DNA: TGTGCCAGCAGGGACAGTACGGGCAAACATACGCAGTATTTT
CDR3: CASRDSTGKHTQYF

V: TRBV7-2
length: 12
D: -
J: TRBJ1-6
size: -
DNA: TGTGCCAGCAGCTTAGATGCCTCACCCCTCCACTTT
CDR3: CASSLDASPLHF

V: TRBV5-1
length: 14
D: -
J: TRBJ1-1
size: few
DNA: TGCGCCAGCAGCTTGGGACAGGCTGGGACTGAAGCTTTCTTT
CDR3: CASSLGQAGTEAFF

V: TRBV29-1
length: 13
D: -
J: TRBJ2-3
size: many
DNA: TGCAGCGGGACAGTTCCTAGCACAGATACGCAGTATTTT
CDR3: CSGTVPSTDTQYF

V: TRBV20-1
length: 12
D: -
J: TRBJ2-1
size: many
DNA: TGCAGTGCCACAGAACGCGTCGCTGAGCAGTTCTTC
CDR3: CSATERVAEQFF

V: TRBV20-1
length: 13
D: TRBD1
J: TRBJ2-5
size: many
DNA: TGCAGTGCCCGGGGACAGAATCAAGAGACCCAGTACTTC
CDR3: CSARGQNQETQYF

V: TRBV7-3
length: 15
D: TRBD2
J: TRBJ2-1
size: many
DNA: TGTGCCAGCAGCTTTAGCGGGAGTTCCTACAATGAGCAGTTCTTC
CDR3: CASSFSGSSYNEQFF

V: TRBV29-1
length: 12
D: TRBD1
J: TRBJ1-1
size: once
DNA: TGCAGCGCCTTTGACAGGGCCACTGAAGCTTTCTTT
CDR3: CSAFDRATEAFF

V: TRBV28
length: 15
D: -
J: TRBJ1-6
size: -
DNA: TGTGCCAGCAGGCGAGGGACTCTGGGGGACTCACCCCTCCACTTT
CDR3: CASRRGTLGDSPLHF

V: TRBV5-6
length: 14
D: -
J: TRBJ2-2
size: few
DNA: TGTGCCAGCATCGCCCCCACAGGGAGCGGGGAGCTGTTTTTT
CDR3: CASIAPTGSGELFF

V: TRBV5-6
length: 16
D: TRBD2
J: TRBJ2-5
size: few
DNA: TGTGCCAGCAGCTCTTCACTAGCGGGAGTGCGACAGACCCAGTACTTC
CDR3: CASSSSLAGVRQTQYF

V: TRBV24-1
length: 14
D: TRBD1
J: TRBJ1-5
size: many
DNA: TGTGCCACCAGTCCCAGGGGGCTGGAACAGCCCCAGCATTTT
CDR3: CATSPRGLEQPQHF

V: TRBV7-2
length: 16
D: -
J: TRBJ2-7
size: few
DNA: TGTGCCAGCAGCATTCGACAGCCGTTAAGCTCCTACGAGCAGTACTTC
CDR3: CASSIRQPLSSYEQYF